Here is one T cell receptor (beta chain) with its context. Its antigen is unidentified. These data belong to a study of T cells in localized non-small cell lung cancer. Findings and limits, study-wide: Turning up in adjacent lung were a median roughly 50 of the top 100 tumor clones. Exceeding tumor, uninvolved adjacent lung had the highest T cell clonality.

Only in-frame clones appear in the TCRdb table, and some are missing; sequencing was by immunoSEQ multiplex PCR. The top ten clones hold approximately 21% of a sample with around 80,000 clones, around three quarters of them seen once. Material: PBMCs, obtained before any cancer treatment. The TCR comes from a man aged 35 to 70 with stage II squamous cell lung carcinoma.

The CDR3 nucleotides are TGTGCCAGCTCACCCTTCTCCTACGAGCAGTACTTC. Protein sequence: CASSPFSYEQYF. The chain carries TRBV18 and TRBJ2-7; D not resolved. The CDR3 sequence is 12 residues long. The germline gives CDR1 KGHSH, CDR2 LQKENI. The V and J ends lost 3 bases and 0 bases respectively, with 3 bases between them.